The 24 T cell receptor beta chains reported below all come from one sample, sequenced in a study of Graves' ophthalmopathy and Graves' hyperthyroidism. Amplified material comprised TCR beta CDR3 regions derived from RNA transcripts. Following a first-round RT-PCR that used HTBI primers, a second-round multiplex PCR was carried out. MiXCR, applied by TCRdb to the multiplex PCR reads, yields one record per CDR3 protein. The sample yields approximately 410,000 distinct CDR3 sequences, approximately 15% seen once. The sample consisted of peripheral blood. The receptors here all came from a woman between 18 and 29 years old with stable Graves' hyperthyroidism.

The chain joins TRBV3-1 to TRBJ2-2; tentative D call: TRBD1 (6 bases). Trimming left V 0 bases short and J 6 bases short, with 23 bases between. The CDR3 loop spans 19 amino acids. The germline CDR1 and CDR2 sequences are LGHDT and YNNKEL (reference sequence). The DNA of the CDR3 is TGTGCCAGCAGCCAAGATAGTGGACTCAGGGGTACAGTCTCCGGGGAGCTGTTTTTT. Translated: CASSQDSGLRGTVSGELFF.

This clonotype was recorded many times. DNA of the CDR3: TGCGCCAGCAAGGTTGGGGGGGGAGGCTATGGCTACACCTTC. Its protein product is CASKVGGGGYGYTF. The chain carries TRBV10-2 and TRBJ1-2; tentative D call: TRBD1 (5 bases). The CDR3 is made up of 14 amino acids. Germline V gene sequence: CDR1 WSHSY, CDR2 SAAADI. V gave up 7 bases and J gave up 4 bases, with 16 bases separating them.

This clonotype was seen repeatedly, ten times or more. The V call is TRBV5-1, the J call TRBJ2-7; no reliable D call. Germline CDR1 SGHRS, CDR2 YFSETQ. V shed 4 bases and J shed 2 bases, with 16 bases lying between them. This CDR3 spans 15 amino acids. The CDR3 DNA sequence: TGCGCCAGCAGCGACACTAACGTCGATCCCTACGAGCAGTACTTC. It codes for CASSDTNVDPYEQYF. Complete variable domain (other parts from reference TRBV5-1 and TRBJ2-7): KAGVTQTPRYLIKTRGQQVTLSCSPISGHRSVSWYQQTPGQGLQFLFEYFSETQRNKGNFPGRFSGRQFSNSRSEMNVSTLELGDSALYLCASSDTNVDPYEQYFGPGTRLTVT.

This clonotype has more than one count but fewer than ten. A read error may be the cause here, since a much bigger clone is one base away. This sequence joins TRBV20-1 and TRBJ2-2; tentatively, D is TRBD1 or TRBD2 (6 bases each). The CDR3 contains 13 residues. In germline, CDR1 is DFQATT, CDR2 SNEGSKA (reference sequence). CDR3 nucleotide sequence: TGCAGTGCTAGCCTGCGGGACACCGGGGAGCTGTGTTTT. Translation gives CSASLRDTGELCF.

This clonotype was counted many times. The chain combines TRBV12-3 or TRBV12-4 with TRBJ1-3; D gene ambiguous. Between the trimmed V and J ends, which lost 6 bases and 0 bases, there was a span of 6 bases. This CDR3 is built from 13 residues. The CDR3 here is CASRRVSGNTIYF. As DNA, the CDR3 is TGTGCCAGCAGGAGGGTCTCTGGAAACACCATATATTTT.

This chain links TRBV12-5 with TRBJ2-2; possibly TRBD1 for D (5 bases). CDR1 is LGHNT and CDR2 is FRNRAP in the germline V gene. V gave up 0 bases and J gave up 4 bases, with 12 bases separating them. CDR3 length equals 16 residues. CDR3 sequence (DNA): TGTGCTAGTGGTTTGGTACAAGGGGTACCCACCGGGGAGCTGTTTTTT. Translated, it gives CASGLVQGVPTGELFF. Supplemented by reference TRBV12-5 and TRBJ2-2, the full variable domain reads DARVTQTPRHKVTEMGQEVTMRCQPILGHNTVFWYRQTMMQGLELLAYFRNRAPLDDSGMPKDRFSAEMPDATLATLKIQPSEPRDSAVYFCASGLVQGVPTGELFFGEGSRLTVL.

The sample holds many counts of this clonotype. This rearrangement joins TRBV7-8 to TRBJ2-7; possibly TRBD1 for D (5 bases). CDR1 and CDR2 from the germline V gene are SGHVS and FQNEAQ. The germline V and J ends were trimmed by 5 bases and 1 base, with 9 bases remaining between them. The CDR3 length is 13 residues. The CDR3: CASSLGASYEQYF. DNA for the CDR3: TGTGCCAGCAGCCTAGGGGCGTCCTACGAGCAGTACTTC.

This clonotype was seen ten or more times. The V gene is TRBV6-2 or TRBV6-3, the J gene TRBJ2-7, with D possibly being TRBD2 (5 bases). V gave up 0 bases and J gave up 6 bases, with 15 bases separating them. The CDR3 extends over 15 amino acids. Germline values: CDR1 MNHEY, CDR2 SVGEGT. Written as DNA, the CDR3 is TGTGCCAGCAGTTACTCGTTCCGGGGTCCAGTCGAGCAGTACTTC. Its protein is CASSYSFRGPVEQYF.

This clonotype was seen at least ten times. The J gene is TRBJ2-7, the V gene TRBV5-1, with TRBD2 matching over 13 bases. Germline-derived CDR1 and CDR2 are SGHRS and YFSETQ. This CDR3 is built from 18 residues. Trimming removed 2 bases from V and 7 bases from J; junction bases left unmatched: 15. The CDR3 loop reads CASSFGLAGVPASGEQYF. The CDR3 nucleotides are TGCGCCAGCAGCTTCGGACTAGCGGGGGTTCCGGCATCGGGGGAGCAGTACTTC.

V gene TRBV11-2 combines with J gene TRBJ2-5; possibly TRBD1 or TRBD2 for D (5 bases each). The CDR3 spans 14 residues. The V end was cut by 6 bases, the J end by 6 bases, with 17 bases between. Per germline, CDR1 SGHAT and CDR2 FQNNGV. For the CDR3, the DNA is TGTGCCAGCAGTTGGGGACGGGGCGAGAAGACCCAGTACTTC. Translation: CASSWGRGEKTQYF.

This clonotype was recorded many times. The DNA of the CDR3 is TGTGCCAGCAGTCCCCCCGGGAGACCCCTCCACTTT. This codes for CASSPPGRPLHF. This sequence joins TRBV12-3 or TRBV12-4 and TRBJ1-6, with unresolved D. The germline V and J ends were trimmed by 5 bases and 12 bases, with 11 bases remaining between them. This CDR3 contains 12 residues.

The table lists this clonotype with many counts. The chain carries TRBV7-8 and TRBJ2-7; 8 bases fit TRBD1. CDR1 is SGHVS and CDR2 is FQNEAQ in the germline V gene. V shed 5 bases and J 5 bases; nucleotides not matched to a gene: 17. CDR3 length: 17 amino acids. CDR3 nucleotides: TGTGCCAGCAGCGGAGCTAGGGGGACAGGTCGTCGGCACGAGCAGTACTTC. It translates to CASSGARGTGRRHEQYF.

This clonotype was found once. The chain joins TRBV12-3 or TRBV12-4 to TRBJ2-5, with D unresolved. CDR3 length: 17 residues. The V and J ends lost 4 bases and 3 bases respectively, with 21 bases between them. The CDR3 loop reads CASSYHTPGPPKETQYF. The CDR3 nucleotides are TGTGCCAGCAGTTACCACACGCCAGGACCACCCAAAGAGACCCAGTACTTC.

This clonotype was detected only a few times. Written as DNA, the CDR3 is TGTGCCAGCAGAGACGAATGGAGGGCGACAAACTATGGCTACACCTTC. It translates to CASRDEWRATNYGYTF. The rearrangement joins TRBV6-2 or TRBV6-3 to TRBJ1-2; D is ambiguous. This CDR3 is built from 16 residues. Germline V gene lookup returns CDR1 MNHEY and CDR2 SVGEGT. V gave up 6 bases and J gave up 2 bases, with 19 bases separating them.

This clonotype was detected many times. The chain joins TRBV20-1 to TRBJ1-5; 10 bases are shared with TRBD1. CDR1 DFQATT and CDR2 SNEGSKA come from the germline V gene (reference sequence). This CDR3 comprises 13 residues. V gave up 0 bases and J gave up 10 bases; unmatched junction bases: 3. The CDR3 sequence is CSAREGTGVPQHF. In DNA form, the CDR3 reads TGCAGTGCTAGAGAGGGGACAGGGGTTCCCCAGCATTTT.

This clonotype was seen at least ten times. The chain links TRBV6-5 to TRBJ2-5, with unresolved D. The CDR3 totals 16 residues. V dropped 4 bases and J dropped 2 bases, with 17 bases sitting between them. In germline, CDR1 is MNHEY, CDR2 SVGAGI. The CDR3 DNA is TGTGCCAGCAGTTCCCTACGGCAGGCACAACAAGAGACCCAGTACTTC. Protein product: CASSSLRQAQQETQYF.

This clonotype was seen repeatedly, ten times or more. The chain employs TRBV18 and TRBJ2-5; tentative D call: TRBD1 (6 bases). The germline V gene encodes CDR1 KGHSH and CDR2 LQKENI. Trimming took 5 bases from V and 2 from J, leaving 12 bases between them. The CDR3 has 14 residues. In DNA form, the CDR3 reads TGTGCCAGCTCAGCAGCACAGGGACAAGAGACCCAGTACTTC. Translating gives CASSAAQGQETQYF.

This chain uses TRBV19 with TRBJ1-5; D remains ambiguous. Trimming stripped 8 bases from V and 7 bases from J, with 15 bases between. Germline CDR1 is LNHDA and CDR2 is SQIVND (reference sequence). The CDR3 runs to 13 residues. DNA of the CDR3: TGTGCCAGTGCCACATGGATGGGGCAGCCCCAGCATTTT. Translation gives CASATWMGQPQHF.

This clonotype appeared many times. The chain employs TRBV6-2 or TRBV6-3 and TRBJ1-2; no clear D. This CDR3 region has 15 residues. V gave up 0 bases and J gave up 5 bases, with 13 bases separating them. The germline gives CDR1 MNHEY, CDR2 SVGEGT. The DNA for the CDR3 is TGTGCCAGCAGTTACTCTGGGCTCGGGATGTATGGCTACACCTTC. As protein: CASSYSGLGMYGYTF.

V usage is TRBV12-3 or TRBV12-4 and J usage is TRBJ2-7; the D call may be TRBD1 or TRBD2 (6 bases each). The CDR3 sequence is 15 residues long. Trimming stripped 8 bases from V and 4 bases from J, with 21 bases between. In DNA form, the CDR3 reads TGTGCCAGCCAAGAGATAGGGGGGCCTAGATACGAGCAGTACTTC. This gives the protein CASQEIGGPRYEQYF.

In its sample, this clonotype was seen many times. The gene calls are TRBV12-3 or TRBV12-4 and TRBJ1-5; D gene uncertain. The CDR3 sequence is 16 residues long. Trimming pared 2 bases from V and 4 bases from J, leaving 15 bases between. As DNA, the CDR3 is TGTGCCAGCAGTTTATCTTCTCGGCCCTCTAATCAGCCCCAGCATTTT. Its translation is CASSLSSRPSNQPQHF.

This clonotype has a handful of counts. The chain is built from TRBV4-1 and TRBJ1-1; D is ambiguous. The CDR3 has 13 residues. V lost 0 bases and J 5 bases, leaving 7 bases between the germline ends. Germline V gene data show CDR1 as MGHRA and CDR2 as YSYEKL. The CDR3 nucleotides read TGCGCCAGCAGCCAAGAACTGGGGACTGAAGCTTTCTTT. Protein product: CASSQELGTEAFF.

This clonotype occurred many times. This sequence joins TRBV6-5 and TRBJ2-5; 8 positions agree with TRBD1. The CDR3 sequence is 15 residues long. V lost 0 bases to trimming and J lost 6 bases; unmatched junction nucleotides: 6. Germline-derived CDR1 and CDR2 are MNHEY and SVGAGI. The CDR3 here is CASSYSGQGRKTQYF. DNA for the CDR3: TGTGCCAGCAGTTACTCCGGACAGGGAAGAAAGACCCAGTACTTC.

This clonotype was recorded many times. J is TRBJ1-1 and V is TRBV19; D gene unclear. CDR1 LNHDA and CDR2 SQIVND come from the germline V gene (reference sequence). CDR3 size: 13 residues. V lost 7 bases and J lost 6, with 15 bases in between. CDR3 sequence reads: CASTKAARAEAFF. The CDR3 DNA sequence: TGTGCCAGTACCAAGGCGGCGCGGGCTGAAGCTTTCTTT.